This T cell receptor beta chain stems from a study of human T cells and chemical hapten exposure. Turning to the study itself: Patients' scalps got diphenylcyclopropenone weekly throughout the approximately 26-week study. Study outcomes and limitations: The immune response of these alopecia patients might not match healthy individuals'.

MiXCR was run by TCRdb on the RACE reads, yielding one entry per CDR3 protein. This table holds roughly 380,000 distinct CDR3 sequences, roughly 5.3% found once. Indicated time point: pre-sensitization, week 0. Treatment indicated: therapeutic diphenylcyclopropenone sensitization with weekly scalp DPC. CDR1 and CDR2 from the germline V gene are SQVTM and ANQGSEA. The CDR3 spans 15 residues. The J segment lost 0 bases and the V segment lost 6 bases, leaving 7 bases of the junction unmatched. Only a few counts were recorded for this clonotype. No antigen is known for it. The sequence came from a woman aged 45-59 years with alopecia areata. Some clones in this sample may be carry-over from other donors' samples. V gene TRBV29-1 combines with J gene TRBJ2-1; 8 bases align to TRBD2. This material consisted of whole blood, taken in connection with sensitization to the hapten diphenylcyclopropenone (DPC). The CDR3, as DNA: TGCAGCGTCGGGGGGGGAGTTAACTCCTACAATGAGCAGTTCTTC. Its protein product is CSVGGGVNSYNEQFF.